This paragraph reports one TCR beta chain. The sample is drawn from a study of blood T cell repertoires in COVID-19. TCRdb keeps only in-frame clones here, not all; method: immunoSEQ multiplex PCR. The sample shows about 75,000 clones, approximately 82% of them seen only once. The CDR3 is 19 amino acids. The ends were cut back, 2 bases at V and 1 base at J, with 20 bases in the middle. Germline CDR1 is SGHVS and CDR2 is FQNEAQ. The TCR comes from a woman in her forties or fifties with acute or convalescent COVID-19. The chain has TRBV7-8 and TRBJ2-2, with D perhaps matching TRBD2 (6 bases). The sequenced sample was peripheral blood. The CDR3 DNA reads as TGTGCCAGCAGCTTAAGGGTGGCGCCGGGGGTCTGGAACACCGGGGAGCTGTTTTTT. Translated: CASSLRVAPGVWNTGELFF.